These 27 T cell receptor beta chains were sequenced from one sample in a study of cytomegalovirus exposure and HLA in healthy donors. PCR involved 60 Vbeta and 13 Jbeta primers. Clones were read by immunoSEQ multiplex PCR, and TCRdb kept only the in-frame ones, dropping some. This sample yields 120,000 or so clones, of which 60% to 85% are seen a single time; around 5.8% belongs to the top ten. Sequenced material: PBMCs. The receptor set was obtained from a woman aged 40-49 years in good health and CMV-seronegative.

Comments on this clone: A read error may produce the germline difference seen at one junction end. The genes are TRBV14 and TRBJ2-3; TRBD2 agrees at 9 bases. This CDR3 has 23 amino acids. The germline V gene encodes CDR1 SGHDN and CDR2 FVKESK. CDR3 DNA sequence: TGTGACAGCAGCCCCGATTGGAACCTATTTAGGGCGGGAGGGCCTTTTTGGACAGATACGCAGTATTTT. It specifies CDSSPDWNLFRAGGPFWTDTQYF.

The table lists this clone with a few counts. CDR3 DNA sequence: TGTGCCAGCAGCCATGCATATGGCGGGAGTGGGGAGACCCAGTACTTC. Encoded protein: CASSHAYGGSGETQYF. J is TRBJ2-5 and V is TRBV4-2; TRBD2 matches 7 bases. V shed 3 bases, J shed 5 bases, and the junction held 12 bases outside the gene matches. The CDR3 totals 16 residues. The germline CDR1 and CDR2 sequences are LGHNA and YNFKEQ.

The CDR3 nucleotides are TGCGCCAGCAGCCATACAGGGAACACCGGGGAGCTGTTTTTT. It codes for CASSHTGNTGELFF. The chain is built from TRBV10-1 and TRBJ2-2; perhaps TRBD1 as D (5 bases). The CDR3 sequence is 14 residues long. Germline V gives CDR1 WNHNN, CDR2 SYGVQD (reference sequence). Trimming took off 6 bases at V and 1 base at J, with 9 bases between the two ends.

The gene calls are TRBV10-2 and TRBJ1-6; weak D call: TRBD1 (5 bases). The length of the CDR3 is 15 residues. Germline-derived CDR1 and CDR2 are WSHSY and SAAADI. V gave up 6 bases and J gave up 6 bases, with 15 bases separating them. CDR3 nucleotide sequence: TGCGCCAGCAGAGGGTCGACAGCACCTAATTCACCCCTCCACTTT. It is translated as CASRGSTAPNSPLHF.

This chain links TRBV21-1 with TRBJ2-3; the D call of TRBD1 is as the table states it, not checked on the DNA. TRBV21-1 is given as a pseudogene. CDR3 size: 19 residues. In nucleotides, the CDR3 is TGTGCCAGCAGCAAACAGTGGGGTCTCAGGGGACGAAGCACAGATACGCAGTATTTT. The encoded protein is CASSKQWGLRGRSTDTQYF.

V usage is TRBV5-1 and J usage is TRBJ1-1; D is possibly TRBD1 (6 bases). The CDR3 has 15 amino acids. Germline V gene data show CDR1 as SGHRS and CDR2 as YFSETQ. V was cut by 5 bases and J by 6 bases, with 20 bases left in between. CDR3 loop: CASRPPQGKVAEAFF. The CDR3, as DNA: TGCGCCAGCAGGCCACCACAGGGTAAGGTGGCTGAAGCTTTCTTT. The full variable domain, in which reference TRBV5-1 and TRBJ1-1 provide the parts outside the CDR3, is KAGVTQTPRYLIKTRGQQVTLSCSPISGHRSVSWYQQTPGQGLQFLFEYFSETQRNKGNFPGRFSGRQFSNSRSEMNVSTLELGDSALYLCASRPPQGKVAEAFFGQGTRLTVV.

This clone was picked up one time. A read error may produce the germline difference seen at one junction end. The rearrangement joins TRBV14 to TRBJ2-6, with D possibly being TRBD1 (5 bases). The CDR3 totals 13 residues. Germline CDR1 reads SGHDN; CDR2 reads FVKESK. Written as DNA, the CDR3 is TGTGCCAGCACGCCGGCTGGGGCCAACGGCCTGACTTTC. Its translation is CASTPAGANGLTF.

The chain combines TRBV7-2 with TRBJ1-1; D not resolved. The V and J ends lost 3 bases and 0 bases respectively, with 2 bases between them. Per germline, CDR1 SGHTA and CDR2 FQGNSA. CDR3 length: 12 amino acids. CDR3 bases: TGTGCCAGCAGCTTTATGAACACTGAAGCTTTCTTT. It yields the protein CASSFMNTEAFF.

This chain connects TRBV11-2 to TRBJ2-7; TRBD1 matches 10 bases. Germline-derived CDR1 and CDR2 are SGHAT and FQNNGV. J lost 10 bases, V lost 0 bases, and 6 bases had no gene match. This CDR3 contains 14 residues. CDR3 DNA sequence: TGTGCCAGCAGCTTAGAAGCCGGGACAGGGGCACAGTACTTC. Its translation: CASSLEAGTGAQYF. Supplemented by reference TRBV11-2 and TRBJ2-7, the full variable domain reads EAGVAQSPRYKIIEKRQSVAFWCNPISGHATLYWYQQILGQGPKLLIQFQNNGVVDDSQLPKDRFSAERLKGVDSTLKIQPAKLEDSAVYLCASSLEAGTGAQYFGPGTRLTVT.

This chain connects TRBV5-8 to TRBJ1-5; 7 positions agree with TRBD1. After removal of 5 bases from V and 4 bases from J, the junction contained 6 bases not matched to a gene. Germline values: CDR1 SGHTS, CDR2 YDEGEE. This CDR3 region has 14 residues. The CDR3 protein is CASRNRGGNQPQHF. For the CDR3, the DNA is TGTGCCAGCAGGAACAGGGGCGGGAATCAGCCCCAGCATTTT.

The genes are TRBV28 and TRBJ1-6, with 10 bases that match TRBD1. In germline, CDR1 is MDHEN, CDR2 SYDVKM. The V segment lost 3 bases and the J segment 9 bases; nucleotides outside the gene matches: 2. The CDR3 loop spans 14 amino acids. CDR3 loop: CASSLGQGLSPLHF. Here the CDR3 DNA reads TGTGCCAGCAGTTTGGGACAGGGGCTTTCACCCCTCCACTTT.

The rearrangement joins TRBV7-2 to TRBJ2-1; D uncertain. The CDR3 has 16 amino acids. V shed 0 bases and J shed 5 bases, with 14 bases lying between them. From germline, CDR1 is SGHTA and CDR2 FQGNSA. The CDR3 bases are TGTGCCAGCAGCTTAGCGCAGAGGAGACGCGACAATGAGCAGTTCTTC. Encoded protein: CASSLAQRRRDNEQFF.

This CDR3 reads CASSLLVSGRSRDNEQFF. For the CDR3, the DNA is TGTGCCAGCAGCTTATTAGTTAGCGGGAGGTCCAGGGACAATGAGCAGTTCTTC. This chain connects TRBV7-9 to TRBJ2-1, with 10 positions matching TRBD2. The J segment lost 5 bases and the V segment lost 2 bases, leaving 12 bases of the junction unmatched. Germline-derived CDR1 and CDR2 are SEHNR and FQNEAQ (reference sequence). The CDR3 sequence is 18 residues long.

This sequence joins TRBV2 and TRBJ2-4; TRBD1 is a possible D gene (6 bases). Trimming removed 5 bases at V and 0 bases at J, with 8 bases between. From germline, CDR1 is SNHLY and CDR2 FYNNEI. This CDR3 spans 14 amino acids. The DNA of the CDR3 is TGTGCCAGCAGTTCAGGGGTAGCCAAAAACATTCAGTACTTC. Translated, it gives CASSSGVAKNIQYF.

The rearrangement uses TRBV6-4 and TRBJ2-4, with D unresolved. This CDR3 has 18 amino acids. Germline CDR1 MRHNA, CDR2 SNTAGT. V was cut by 0 bases and J by 1 base, with 16 bases left in between. DNA for the CDR3: TGTGCCAGCAGTGACTCGATACTCCCAGCGCTGGCCAAAAACATTCAGTACTTC. As protein: CASSDSILPALAKNIQYF.

The CDR3 DNA is TGTGCCAGCAGCGGGCCAGGGGGCAGGGGAGCTTTCTTT. Its protein is CASSGPGGRGAFF. The genes are TRBV27 and TRBJ1-1; 8 bases match TRBD1. J lost 10 bases, V lost 6 bases, and 10 bases had no gene match. This CDR3 contains 13 residues. CDR1 is MNHEY and CDR2 is SMNVEV in the germline V gene (reference sequence).

This rearrangement joins TRBV28 to TRBJ2-1; a weak D match, TRBD2 (6 bases). The CDR3 is made up of 14 amino acids. V was pared by 5 bases and J by 8 bases, with 16 bases between. The germline gives CDR1 MDHEN, CDR2 SYDVKM. For the CDR3, the DNA is TGTGCCAGCAGTCCCTCTGGAGGGATCGATGAGCAGTTCTTC. The encoded protein is CASSPSGGIDEQFF.

The rearrangement links TRBV6-4 to TRBJ1-1; D is undetermined. Germline V gene data show CDR1 as MRHNA and CDR2 as SNTAGT. The CDR3 is 12 amino acids. The V and J ends lost 9 bases and 3 bases respectively, with 11 bases between them. CDR3 sequence reads: CARPFRDTEAFF. In DNA form, the CDR3 reads TGTGCCAGACCTTTCCGGGACACTGAAGCTTTCTTT.

Of note for this clone: The same CDR3 arises from other DNA sequences in this sample as well. V is TRBV28 and J is TRBJ1-5; 8 bases fit TRBD1. CDR3 size: 14 residues. CDR1 MDHEN and CDR2 SYDVKM come from the germline V gene. Trimming took 4 bases from V and 7 from J; bases not matched to a gene: 6. The CDR3 region has the DNA TGTGCCAGCAGTTCCGGACAGGGCCACCAGCCCCAGCATTTT. Translated, it gives CASSSGQGHQPQHF.

The chain combines TRBV11-2 with TRBJ1-1; D may be TRBD1 (6 bases). CDR3 length: 13 amino acids. Germline V CDR1 and CDR2: SGHAT, FQNNGV. V gave up 0 bases and J gave up 11 bases, with 13 bases separating them. The CDR3 nucleotides are TGTGCCAGCAGCTTAGAACCAGGGGCTGGGGCTTTCTTT. Translation: CASSLEPGAGAFF.

As for this clone: One end of the junction is discordant with germline, which a read error may explain. V usage is TRBV7-9 and J usage is TRBJ2-1; perhaps TRBD2 as D (5 bases). The germline V gene encodes CDR1 SEHNR and CDR2 FQNEAQ (reference sequence). The CDR3 consists of 16 residues. The chain's CDR3 is CSSRPLDSSPYNEQFF. The CDR3 DNA sequence: TGTTCCAGCAGACCACTAGATTCCTCCCCCTACAATGAGCAGTTCTTC.

The chain is built from TRBV2 and TRBJ2-1, with a weak D call TRBD2 (7 bases). The V and J ends lost 8 bases and 4 bases respectively, with 18 bases between them. This CDR3 has 15 residues. Germline CDR1 SNHLY, CDR2 FYNNEI. CDR3 sequence (DNA): TGTGCCAGCGAACGGGGGCAGGGACTATACAATGAGCAGTTCTTC. Amino acids: CASERGQGLYNEQFF.

The chain is built from TRBV19 and TRBJ1-5; TRBD1 aligns across 8 bases. J lost 4 bases, V lost 5 bases, and 10 bases had no gene match. CDR1 LNHDA and CDR2 SQIVND come from the germline V gene (reference sequence). CDR3 length: 16 residues. The chain's CDR3 is CASSPRGRRPNQPQHF. The CDR3 nucleotides are TGTGCCAGTAGTCCCAGGGGGCGGAGGCCTAATCAGCCCCAGCATTTT.

This clone was observed once. The chain joins TRBV7-9 to TRBJ2-1, with a tentative D call TRBD2 (6 bases). CDR1 and CDR2 from the germline V gene are SEHNR and FQNEAQ (reference sequence). Trimming removed 0 bases from V and 1 base from J, with 10 bases in between. CDR3 length: 16 residues. The CDR3 nucleotides read TGTGCCAGCAGCTTAGCGGGGGGTGGGTCCTACAATGAGCAGTTCTTC. This gives the protein CASSLAGGGSYNEQFF.

By proportion, this clone is medium-sized. The rearrangement joins TRBV25-1 to TRBJ2-3, with 9 bases aligning to TRBD1. CDR1 and CDR2 (germline): MGHDK, SYGVNS. V shed 7 bases, J shed 6 bases, and the junction held 5 bases outside the gene matches. This CDR3 has 13 amino acids. The CDR3 sequence is CASMGQGRDTQYF. CDR3 bases: TGTGCCAGCATGGGACAGGGACGGGATACGCAGTATTTT.

A remark on this clone: Compared with germline, one end of the junction differs, possibly owing to a read error. The chain couples TRBV7-9 to TRBJ1-2; 7 bases match TRBD1. Germline CDR1 SEHNR, CDR2 FQNEAQ (reference sequence). The CDR3 contains 15 residues. The CDR3 DNA reads as TGTTCCAGCAGCATCGGACAGGTCCCTCTCTATGGCTACACCTTC. It specifies CSSSIGQVPLYGYTF.

The chain employs TRBV7-2 and TRBJ2-7, with D uncertain. This CDR3 is built from 12 residues. The V end lost 3 bases, the J end lost 4 bases, and 7 bases lay between the germline ends. CDR1 is SGHTA and CDR2 is FQGNSA in the germline V gene. The CDR3 DNA follows: TGTGCCAGCAGCTTCTACGGGTACGAGCAGTACTTC. Encoded protein: CASSFYGYEQYF.